These 7 T cell receptor beta chains were all obtained from the same sample, sequenced in a study of cytomegalovirus exposure and HLA in healthy donors. Profiling relied on immunoSEQ multiplex PCR, and the TCRdb table lists in-frame clones only, not all of them. The table shows more than 200,000 clones, with roughly 84% occurring only once. The specimen sequenced was PBMCs. These receptors were collected from a man younger than 35 in good health and CMV-seropositive.

The V call is TRBV2, the J call TRBJ2-2, with 9 nucleotides matching TRBD2. V dropped 11 bases and J dropped 3; count of bases not matched to a gene: 7. This CDR3 spans 14 amino acids. The V gene's germline CDR1 is SNHLY and CDR2 FYNNEI. The CDR3 nucleotides read TGTGCCGGTTCGACTAGCGGCCACACCGGGGAGCTGTTTTTT. Its translation is CAGSTSGHTGELFF. Full variable domain (missing parts from reference TRBV2 and TRBJ2-2): EPEVTQTPSHQVTQMGQEVILRCVPISNHLYFYWYRQILGQKVEFLVSFYNNEISEKSEIFDDQFSVERPDGSNFTLKIRSTKLEDSAMYFCAGSTSGHTGELFFGEGSRLTVL.

J is TRBJ2-7 and V is TRBV6-4; D remains unclear. The CDR3 runs to 12 residues. Per the germline V gene, CDR1 is MRHNA and CDR2 is SNTAGT. V shed 10 bases and J shed 3 bases, with 13 bases lying between them. Here the CDR3 reads CAISPENYEQYF. The CDR3, as DNA: TGTGCCATCAGCCCGGAGAACTACGAGCAGTACTTC.

This sequence joins TRBV5-1 and TRBJ1-1; no clear D gene. Looked up from germline, CDR1 is SGHRS and CDR2 is YFSETQ. Between the trimmed V and J ends, which lost 5 bases and 4 bases, there was a span of 24 bases. The CDR3 loop spans 17 amino acids. CDR3 in DNA: TGCGCCAGCAGTCTTTTACCGGGATCCCGGATTGGCACTGAAGCTTTCTTT. This gives the protein CASSLLPGSRIGTEAFF.

The chain recombines TRBV5-1 with TRBJ2-7; 7 bases match TRBD1. This CDR3 comprises 17 residues. The germline gives CDR1 SGHRS, CDR2 YFSETQ. V lost 4 bases, J lost 1 base, and 14 bases stayed unmatched. For the CDR3, the DNA is TGCGCCAGCAGCCGGGTCCCCGTGGAGACAGGGTCCTACGAGCAGTACTTC. It translates to CASSRVPVETGSYEQYF. Combining the CDR3 with reference TRBV5-1 and TRBJ2-7 gives the whole variable domain KAGVTQTPRYLIKTRGQQVTLSCSPISGHRSVSWYQQTPGQGLQFLFEYFSETQRNKGNFPGRFSGRQFSNSRSEMNVSTLELGDSALYLCASSRVPVETGSYEQYFGPGTRLTVT.

This chain links TRBV6-1 with TRBJ2-7; 7 nucleotides match TRBD1. The length of the CDR3 is 13 residues. The germline V gene has CDR1 MNHNS and CDR2 SASEGT. The trim removed 6 bases at V and 6 bases at J, leaving 8 bases unmatched. The CDR3 coding sequence is TGTGCCAGCAGACGGGACAGCTTGAGCGAGCAGTACTTC. Its translation: CASRRDSLSEQYF.

This clone showed up just once. CDR3 in amino acids: CAISEWPLDQPQHF. CDR3 nucleotide sequence: TGTGCCATCAGTGAGTGGCCTCTCGATCAGCCCCAGCATTTT. The chain carries TRBV10-3 and TRBJ1-5; D remains unclear. Germline V gene sequence: CDR1 ENHRY, CDR2 SYGVKD. Trimming took off 1 base at V and 5 bases at J, with 9 bases between the two ends. This CDR3 has 14 amino acids.

The chain employs TRBV4-1 and TRBJ1-3; D may be TRBD1 (6 bases). Trimming removed 1 base from V and 1 base from J, with 8 bases in between. The CDR3 runs to 15 residues. The germline gives CDR1 MGHRA, CDR2 YSYEKL. This chain's CDR3 is CASSQATGSGNTIYF. The CDR3 nucleotides are TGCGCCAGCAGCCAAGCCACAGGGTCTGGAAACACCATATATTTT.